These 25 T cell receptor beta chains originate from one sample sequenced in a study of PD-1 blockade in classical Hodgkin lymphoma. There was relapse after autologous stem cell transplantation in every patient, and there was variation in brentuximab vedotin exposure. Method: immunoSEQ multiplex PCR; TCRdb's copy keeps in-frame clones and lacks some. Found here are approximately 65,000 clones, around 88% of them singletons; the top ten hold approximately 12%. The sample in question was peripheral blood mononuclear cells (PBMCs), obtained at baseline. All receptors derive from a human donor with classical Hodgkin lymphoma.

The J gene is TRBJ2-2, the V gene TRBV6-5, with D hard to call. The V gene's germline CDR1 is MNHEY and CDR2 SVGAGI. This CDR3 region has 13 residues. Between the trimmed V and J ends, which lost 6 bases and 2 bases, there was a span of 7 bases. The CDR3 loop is CASSSHNTGELFF. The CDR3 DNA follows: TGTGCCAGCAGCTCTCATAACACCGGGGAGCTGTTTTTT.

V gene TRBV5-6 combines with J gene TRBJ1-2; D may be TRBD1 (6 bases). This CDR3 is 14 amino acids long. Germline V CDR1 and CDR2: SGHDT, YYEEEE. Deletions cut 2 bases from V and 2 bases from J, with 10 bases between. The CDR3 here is CASSFVTGNYGYTF. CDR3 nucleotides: TGTGCCAGCAGCTTTGTGACAGGCAACTATGGCTACACCTTC.

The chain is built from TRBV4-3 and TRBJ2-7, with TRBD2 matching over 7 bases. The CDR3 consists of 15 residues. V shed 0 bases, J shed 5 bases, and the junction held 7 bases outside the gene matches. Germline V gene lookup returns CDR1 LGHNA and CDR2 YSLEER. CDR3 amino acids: CASSQDFGGTDEQYF. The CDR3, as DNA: TGCGCCAGCAGCCAAGATTTCGGGGGGACGGACGAGCAGTACTTC.

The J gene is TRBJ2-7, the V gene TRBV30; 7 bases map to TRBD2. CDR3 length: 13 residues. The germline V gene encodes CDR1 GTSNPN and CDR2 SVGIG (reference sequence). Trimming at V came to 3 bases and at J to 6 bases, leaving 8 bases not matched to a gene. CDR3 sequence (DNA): TGTGCCTGGAGAAACCTAGGGAGGGGCGAGCAGTACTTC. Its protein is CAWRNLGRGEQYF.

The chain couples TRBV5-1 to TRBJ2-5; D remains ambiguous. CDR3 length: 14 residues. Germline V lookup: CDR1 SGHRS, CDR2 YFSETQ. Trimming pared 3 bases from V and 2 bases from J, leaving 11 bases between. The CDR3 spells CASSSRIGQETQYF. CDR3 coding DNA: TGCGCCAGCAGCTCGCGGATCGGTCAAGAGACCCAGTACTTC.

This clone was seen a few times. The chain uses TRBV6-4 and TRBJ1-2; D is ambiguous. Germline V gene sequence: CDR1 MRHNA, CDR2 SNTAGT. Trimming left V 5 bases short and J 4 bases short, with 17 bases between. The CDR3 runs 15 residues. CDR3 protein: CASSPQPVEGYGYTF. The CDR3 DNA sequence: TGTGCCAGCAGTCCACAGCCCGTTGAAGGCTATGGCTACACCTTC.

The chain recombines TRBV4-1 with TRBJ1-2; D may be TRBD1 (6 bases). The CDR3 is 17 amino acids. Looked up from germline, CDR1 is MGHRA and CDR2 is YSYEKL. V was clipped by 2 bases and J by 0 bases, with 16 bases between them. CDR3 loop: CASSQYWTETTNYGYTF. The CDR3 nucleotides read TGCGCCAGCAGCCAATATTGGACAGAGACTACTAACTATGGCTACACCTTC.

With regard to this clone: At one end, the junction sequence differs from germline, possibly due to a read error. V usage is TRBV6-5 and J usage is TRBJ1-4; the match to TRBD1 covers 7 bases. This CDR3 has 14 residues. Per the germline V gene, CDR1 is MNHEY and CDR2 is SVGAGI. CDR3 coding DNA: TGTGCCAGCAGTCTCGGGACAGATAATGGAAAACTGTTTTTT. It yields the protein CASSLGTDNGKLFF.

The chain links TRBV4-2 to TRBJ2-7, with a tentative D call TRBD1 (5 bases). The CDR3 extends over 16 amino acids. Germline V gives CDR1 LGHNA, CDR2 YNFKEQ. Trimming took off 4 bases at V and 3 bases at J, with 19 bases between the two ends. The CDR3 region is CASSRLQGQSFYEQYF. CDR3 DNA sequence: TGTGCCAGCAGCCGTCTTCAGGGCCAGAGCTTCTACGAGCAGTACTTC.

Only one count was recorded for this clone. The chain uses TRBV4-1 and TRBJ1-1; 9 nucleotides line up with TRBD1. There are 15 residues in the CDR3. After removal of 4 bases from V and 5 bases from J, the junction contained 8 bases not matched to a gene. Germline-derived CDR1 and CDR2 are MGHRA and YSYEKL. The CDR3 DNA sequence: TGCGCCAGCAGCCCCGCGGACAGGGGTAGGACTGAAGCTTTCTTT. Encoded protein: CASSPADRGRTEAFF.

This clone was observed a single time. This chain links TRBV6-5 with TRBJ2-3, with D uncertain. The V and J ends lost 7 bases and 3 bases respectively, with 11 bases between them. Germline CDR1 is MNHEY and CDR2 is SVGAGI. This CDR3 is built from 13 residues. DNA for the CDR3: TGTGCCAGCACCAGAGAAGGGACAGATACGCAGTATTTT. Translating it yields CASTREGTDTQYF.

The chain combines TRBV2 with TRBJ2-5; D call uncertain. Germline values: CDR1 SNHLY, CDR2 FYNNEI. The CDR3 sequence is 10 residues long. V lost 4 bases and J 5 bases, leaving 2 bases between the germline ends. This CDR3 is CASSGETQYF. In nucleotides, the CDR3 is TGTGCCAGCAGTGGGGAGACCCAGTACTTC.

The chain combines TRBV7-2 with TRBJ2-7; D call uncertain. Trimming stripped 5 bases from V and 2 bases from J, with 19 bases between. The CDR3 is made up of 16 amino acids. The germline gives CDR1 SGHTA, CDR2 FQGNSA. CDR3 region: CASSPKLDPGPYEQYF. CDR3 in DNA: TGTGCCAGCAGCCCAAAGCTGGACCCCGGGCCCTACGAGCAGTACTTC.

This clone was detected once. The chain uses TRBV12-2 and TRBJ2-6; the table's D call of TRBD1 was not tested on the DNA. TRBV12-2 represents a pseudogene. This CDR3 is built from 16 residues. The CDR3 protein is CASRLGRRSGANVLTF. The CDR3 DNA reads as TGTGCAAGTCGCTTAGGCCGCAGGTCTGGGGCCAACGTCCTGACTTTC.

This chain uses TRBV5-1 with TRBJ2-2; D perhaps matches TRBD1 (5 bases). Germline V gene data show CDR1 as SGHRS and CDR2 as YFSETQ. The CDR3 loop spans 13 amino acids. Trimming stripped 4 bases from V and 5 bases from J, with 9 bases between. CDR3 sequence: CASSIRQTGELFF. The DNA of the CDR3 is TGCGCCAGCAGCATACGACAGACCGGGGAGCTGTTTTTT.

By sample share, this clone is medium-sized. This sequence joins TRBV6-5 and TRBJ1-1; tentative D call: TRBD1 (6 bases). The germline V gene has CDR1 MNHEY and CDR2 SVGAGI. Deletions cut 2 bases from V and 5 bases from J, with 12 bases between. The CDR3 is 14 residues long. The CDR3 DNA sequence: TGTGCCAGCAGTTACGAGGGGGGCTATACTGAAGCTTTCTTT. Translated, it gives CASSYEGGYTEAFF.

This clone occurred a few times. The CDR3 DNA is TGCAGCGTTGGACAGAACACTGAAGCTTTCTTT. This codes for CSVGQNTEAFF. V and J are TRBV29-1 and TRBJ1-1; no clear D. The CDR3 covers 11 residues. V was clipped by 4 bases and J by 1 base, with 4 bases between them. CDR1 and CDR2 (germline): SQVTM, ANQGSEA.

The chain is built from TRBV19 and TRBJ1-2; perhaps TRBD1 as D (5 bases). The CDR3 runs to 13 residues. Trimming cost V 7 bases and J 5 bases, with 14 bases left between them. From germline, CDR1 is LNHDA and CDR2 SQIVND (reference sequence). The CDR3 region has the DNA TGTGCCAGTACCCCTACAGGCCCTTATGGCTACACCTTC. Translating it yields CASTPTGPYGYTF.

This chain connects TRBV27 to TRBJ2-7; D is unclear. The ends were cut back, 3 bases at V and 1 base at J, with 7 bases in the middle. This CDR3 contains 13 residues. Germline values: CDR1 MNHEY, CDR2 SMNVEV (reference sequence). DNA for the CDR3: TGTGCCAGCAGTTTCAAGGTATCCTACGAGCAGTACTTC. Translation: CASSFKVSYEQYF.

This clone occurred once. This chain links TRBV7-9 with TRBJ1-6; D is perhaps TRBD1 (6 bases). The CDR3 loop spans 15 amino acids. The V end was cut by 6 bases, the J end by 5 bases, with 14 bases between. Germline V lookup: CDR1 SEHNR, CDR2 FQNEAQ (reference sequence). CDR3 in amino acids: CASSLGGADNSPLHF. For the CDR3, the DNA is TGTGCCAGCAGTCTAGGGGGGGCCGATAATTCACCCCTCCACTTT.

The CDR3 coding sequence is TGTGCCAGCAGCTTAGGGGTAGGGTCTGGCTACACCTTC. Translated: CASSLGVGSGYTF. This chain links TRBV7-3 with TRBJ1-2, with D unresolved. Trimming took 2 bases from V and 7 from J, leaving 11 bases between them. The germline CDR1 and CDR2 sequences are SGHTA and FQGTGA. This CDR3 has 13 residues.

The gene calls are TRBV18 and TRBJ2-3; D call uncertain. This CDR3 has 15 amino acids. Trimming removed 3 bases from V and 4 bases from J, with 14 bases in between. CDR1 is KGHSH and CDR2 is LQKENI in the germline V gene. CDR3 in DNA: TGTGCCAGCTCACCGGTCTTGGCGGACGCAGATACGCAGTATTTT. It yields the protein CASSPVLADADTQYF. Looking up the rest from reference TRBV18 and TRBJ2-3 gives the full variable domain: NAGVMQNPRHLVRRRGQEARLRCSPMKGHSHVYWYRQLPEEGLKFMVYLQKENIIDESGMPKERFSAEFPKEGPSILRIQQVVRGDSAAYFCASSPVLADADTQYFGPGTRLTVL.

The CDR3 loop is CASTPWEPNEKLFF. Written as DNA, the CDR3 is TGTGCCAGCACCCCTTGGGAACCTAATGAAAAACTGTTTTTT. The rearrangement uses TRBV25-1 and TRBJ1-4; D is ambiguous. This CDR3 spans 14 amino acids. Between the trimmed V and J ends, which lost 7 bases and 3 bases, there was a span of 12 bases. Germline loops: CDR1 MGHDK, CDR2 SYGVNS.

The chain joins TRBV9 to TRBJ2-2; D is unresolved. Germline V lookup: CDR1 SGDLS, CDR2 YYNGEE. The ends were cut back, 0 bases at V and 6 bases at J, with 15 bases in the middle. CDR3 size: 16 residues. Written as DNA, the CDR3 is TGTGCCAGCAGCGTAGCGCTGTTTGGGAAATCCGGGGAGCTGTTTTTT. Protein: CASSVALFGKSGELFF.

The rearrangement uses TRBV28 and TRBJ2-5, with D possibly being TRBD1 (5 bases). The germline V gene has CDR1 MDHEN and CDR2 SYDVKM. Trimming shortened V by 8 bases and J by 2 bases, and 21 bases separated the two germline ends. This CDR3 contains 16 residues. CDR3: CASAIVPGFPQETQYF. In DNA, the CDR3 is TGTGCCAGCGCAATAGTCCCAGGGTTTCCACAAGAGACCCAGTACTTC. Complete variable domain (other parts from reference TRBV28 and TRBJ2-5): DVKVTQSSRYLVKRTGEKVFLECVQDMDHENMFWYRQDPGLGLRLIYFSYDVKMKEKGDIPEGYSVSREKKERFSLILESASTNQTSMYLCASAIVPGFPQETQYFGPGTRLLVL.